This T cell receptor (beta chain) is drawn from a study of blood T cell repertoires in COVID-19. Study in general: Both acute and convalescent COVID-19 samples were obtained from the United States, Italy and Spain.

In the study's own analysis: Estimation of nucleated cell counts relied on the amplification of reference gene primers. Measured with immunoSEQ multiplex PCR; TCRdb has only the in-frame clones, and not every one. V and J calls and clone size are given by that table; D and trimming were obtained from the DNA. The sample includes 90,000 or so clones, about 71% of them seen just once. The V and J ends lost 3 bases and 6 bases respectively, with 5 bases between them. CDR1 and CDR2 from the germline V gene are SGHAT and FQNNGV. CDR3 length equals 12 residues. Only one count was recorded for this clone. The chain employs TRBV11-2 and TRBJ2-2; D is uncertain. The sample taken for sequencing was peripheral blood. The TCR was taken from a woman between 55 and 75 years old in a cohort sampled during active or convalescent COVID-19. The DNA for the CDR3 is TGTGCCAGCAGCTTTTATCCCGGGGAGCTGTTTTTT. Translated, it gives CASSFYPGELFF. Together with reference TRBV11-2 and TRBJ2-2, the CDR3 gives the full variable domain: EAGVAQSPRYKIIEKRQSVAFWCNPISGHATLYWYQQILGQGPKLLIQFQNNGVVDDSQLPKDRFSAERLKGVDSTLKIQPAKLEDSAVYLCASSFYPGELFFGEGSRLTVL.